This TCR beta chain comes out of a study of blood T cells in healthy people across ages. PCR was performed a second time for about 7 to 11 cycles using a sample-barcoded 5' primer and a J-beta primer mix. Via MiXCR, TCRdb re-called the 5' RACE reads, giving one row per CDR3 protein. Of fewer than 950,000 distinct CDR3 sequences in the sample, around 34% were seen once. This clonotype was observed at least ten times. The sequencing input was blood. This clonotype was obtained from a man younger than 30 in good health.

The CDR3 here is CSARETAQGLGYTF. The CDR3 region has the DNA TGCAGTGCTAGGGAGACAGCCCAGGGCTTAGGCTACACCTTC. The rearrangement uses TRBV20-1 and TRBJ1-2, with D possibly TRBD1 on 5 matching bases. The CDR3 has 14 residues. The V end was cut by 3 bases, the J end by 8 bases, with 19 bases between. Germline V lookup: CDR1 DFQATT, CDR2 SNEGSKA (reference sequence).